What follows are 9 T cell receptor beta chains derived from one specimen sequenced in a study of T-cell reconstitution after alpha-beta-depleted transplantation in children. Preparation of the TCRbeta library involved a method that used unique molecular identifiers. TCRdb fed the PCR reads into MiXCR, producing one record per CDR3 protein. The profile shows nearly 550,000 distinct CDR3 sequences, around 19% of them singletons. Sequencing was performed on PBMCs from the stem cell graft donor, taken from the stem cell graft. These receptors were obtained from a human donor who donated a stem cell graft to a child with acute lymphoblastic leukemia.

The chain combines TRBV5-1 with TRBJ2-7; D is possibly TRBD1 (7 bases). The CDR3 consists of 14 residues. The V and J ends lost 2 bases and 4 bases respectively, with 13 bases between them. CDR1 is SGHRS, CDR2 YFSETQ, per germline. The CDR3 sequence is CASSFNRGGYEQYF. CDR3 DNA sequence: TGCGCCAGCAGCTTTAACAGGGGAGGTTACGAGCAGTACTTC.

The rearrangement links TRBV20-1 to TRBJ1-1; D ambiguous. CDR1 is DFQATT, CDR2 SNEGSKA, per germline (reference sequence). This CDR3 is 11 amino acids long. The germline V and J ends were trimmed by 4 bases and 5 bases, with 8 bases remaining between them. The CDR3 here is CSATVFTEAFF. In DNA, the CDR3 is TGCAGTGCTACCGTCTTTACTGAAGCTTTCTTT.

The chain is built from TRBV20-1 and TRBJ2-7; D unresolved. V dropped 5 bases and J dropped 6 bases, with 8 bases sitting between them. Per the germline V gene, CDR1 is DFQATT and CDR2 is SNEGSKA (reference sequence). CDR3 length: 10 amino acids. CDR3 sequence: CSAHGSEQYF. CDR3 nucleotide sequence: TGCAGTGCTCACGGGTCCGAGCAGTACTTC.

Written as DNA, the CDR3 is TGTGCCAGCAGCCGCATCCGGACCGGGGAGCTGTTTTTT. Translating gives CASSRIRTGELFF. V and J are TRBV12-3 or TRBV12-4 and TRBJ2-2; D uncertain. The ends were cut back, 6 bases at V and 5 bases at J, with 10 bases in the middle. This CDR3 region has 13 residues.

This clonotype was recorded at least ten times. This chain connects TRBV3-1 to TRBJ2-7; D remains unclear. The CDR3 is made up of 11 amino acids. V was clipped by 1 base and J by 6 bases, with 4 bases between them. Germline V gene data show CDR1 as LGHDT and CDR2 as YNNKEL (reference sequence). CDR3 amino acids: CASSQGSEQYF. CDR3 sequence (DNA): TGTGCCAGCAGCCAAGGATCCGAGCAGTACTTC.

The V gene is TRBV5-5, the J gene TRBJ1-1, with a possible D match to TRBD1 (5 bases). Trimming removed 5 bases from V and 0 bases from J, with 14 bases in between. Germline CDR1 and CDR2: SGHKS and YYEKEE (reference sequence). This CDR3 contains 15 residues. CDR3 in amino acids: CASREGSYMNTEAFF. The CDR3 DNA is TGTGCCAGCAGGGAGGGGAGTTACATGAACACTGAAGCTTTCTTT.

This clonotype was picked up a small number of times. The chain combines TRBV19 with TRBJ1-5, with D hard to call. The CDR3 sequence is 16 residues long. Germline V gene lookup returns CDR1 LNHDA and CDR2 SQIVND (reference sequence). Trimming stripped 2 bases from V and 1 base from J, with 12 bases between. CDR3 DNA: TGTGCCAGTAGTATATTGTGGGAAAGGAGCAATCAGCCCCAGCATTTT. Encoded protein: CASSILWERSNQPQHF.

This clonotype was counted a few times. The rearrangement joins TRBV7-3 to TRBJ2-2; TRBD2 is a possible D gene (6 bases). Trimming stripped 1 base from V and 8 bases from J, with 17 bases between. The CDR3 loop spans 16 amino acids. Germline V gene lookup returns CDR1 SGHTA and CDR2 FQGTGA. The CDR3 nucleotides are TGTGCCAGCAGCTTAATGGGACGGGACTTATCGGGGGAGCTGTTTTTT. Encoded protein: CASSLMGRDLSGELFF.

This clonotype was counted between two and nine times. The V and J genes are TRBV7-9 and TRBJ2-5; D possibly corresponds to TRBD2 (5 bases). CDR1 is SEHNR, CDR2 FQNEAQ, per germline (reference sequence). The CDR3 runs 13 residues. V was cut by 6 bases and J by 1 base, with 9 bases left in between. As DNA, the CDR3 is TGTGCCAGCAGGCTAGGGAGCCAAGAGACCCAGTACTTC. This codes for CASRLGSQETQYF. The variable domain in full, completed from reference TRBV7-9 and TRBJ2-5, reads DTGVSQNPRHKITKRGQNVTFRCDPISEHNRLYWYRQTLGQGPEFLTYFQNEAQLEKSRLLSDRFSAERPKGSFSTLEIQRTEQGDSAMYLCASRLGSQETQYFGPGTRLLVL.